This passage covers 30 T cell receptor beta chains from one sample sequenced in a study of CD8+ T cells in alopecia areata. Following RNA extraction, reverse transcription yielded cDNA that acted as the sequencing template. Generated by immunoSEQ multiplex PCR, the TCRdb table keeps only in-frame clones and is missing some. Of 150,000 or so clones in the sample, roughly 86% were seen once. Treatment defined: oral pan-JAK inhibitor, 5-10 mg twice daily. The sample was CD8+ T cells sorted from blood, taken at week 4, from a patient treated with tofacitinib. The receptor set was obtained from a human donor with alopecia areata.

CDR3 residues: CASSGYGLATIYNEQFF. The DNA for the CDR3 is TGTGCCAGCAGTGGTTATGGACTAGCGACGATCTACAATGAGCAGTTCTTC. The rearrangement joins TRBV25-1 to TRBJ2-1, with TRBD2 identical over 9 bases. The CDR3 is 17 amino acids. CDR1 MGHDK and CDR2 SYGVNS come from the germline V gene. V trimming: 4 bases; J trimming: 3 bases; junction bases outside the gene matches: 10. Looking up the rest from reference TRBV25-1 and TRBJ2-1 gives the full variable domain: EADIYQTPRYLVIGTGKKITLECSQTMGHDKMYWYQQDPGMELHLIHYSYGVNSTEKGDLSSESTVSRIRTEHFPLTLESARPSHTSQYLCASSGYGLATIYNEQFFGPGTRLTVL.

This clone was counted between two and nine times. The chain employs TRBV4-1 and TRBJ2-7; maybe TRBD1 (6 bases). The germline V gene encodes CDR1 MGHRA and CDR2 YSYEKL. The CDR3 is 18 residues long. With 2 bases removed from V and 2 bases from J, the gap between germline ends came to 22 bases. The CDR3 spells CASSQRPPLDSQAYEQYF. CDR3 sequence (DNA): TGCGCCAGCAGCCAAAGGCCTCCCCTGGACAGTCAAGCCTACGAGCAGTACTTC.

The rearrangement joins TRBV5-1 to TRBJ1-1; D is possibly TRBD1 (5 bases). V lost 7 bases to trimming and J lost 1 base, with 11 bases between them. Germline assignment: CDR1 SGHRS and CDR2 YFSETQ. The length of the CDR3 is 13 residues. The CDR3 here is CASRLGGNTEAFF. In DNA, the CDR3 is TGCGCCAGCCGTCTTGGGGGGAACACTGAAGCTTTCTTT.

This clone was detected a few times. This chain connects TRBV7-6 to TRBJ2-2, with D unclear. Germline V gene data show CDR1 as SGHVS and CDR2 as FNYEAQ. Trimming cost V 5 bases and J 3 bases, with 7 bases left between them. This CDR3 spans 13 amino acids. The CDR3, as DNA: TGTGCCAGCAGCCCCCTGTACACCGGGGAGCTGTTTTTT. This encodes CASSPLYTGELFF.

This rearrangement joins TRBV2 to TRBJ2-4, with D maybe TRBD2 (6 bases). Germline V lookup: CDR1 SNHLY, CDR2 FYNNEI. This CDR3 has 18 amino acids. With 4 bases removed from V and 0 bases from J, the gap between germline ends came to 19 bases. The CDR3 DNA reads TGTGCCAGCAGTGTCTCCGGATTGGGGGACTTAGCCAAAAACATTCAGTACTTC. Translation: CASSVSGLGDLAKNIQYF.

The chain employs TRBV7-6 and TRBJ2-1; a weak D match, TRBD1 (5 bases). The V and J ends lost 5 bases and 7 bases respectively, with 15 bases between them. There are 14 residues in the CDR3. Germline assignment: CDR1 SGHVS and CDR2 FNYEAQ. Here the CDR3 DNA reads TGTGCCAGCAGCCCCGGACACGGAACGAATGAGCAGTTCTTC. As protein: CASSPGHGTNEQFF.

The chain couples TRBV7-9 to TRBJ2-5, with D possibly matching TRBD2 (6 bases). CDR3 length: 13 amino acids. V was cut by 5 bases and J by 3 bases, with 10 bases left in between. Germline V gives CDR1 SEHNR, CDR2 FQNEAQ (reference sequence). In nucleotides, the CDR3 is TGTGCCAGCAGCGCTCCGGGAGAAGAGACCCAGTACTTC. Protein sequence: CASSAPGEETQYF.

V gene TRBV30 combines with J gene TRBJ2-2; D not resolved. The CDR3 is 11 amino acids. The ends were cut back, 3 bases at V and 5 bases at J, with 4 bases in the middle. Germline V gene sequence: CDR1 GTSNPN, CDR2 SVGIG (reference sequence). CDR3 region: CAWRVTGELFF. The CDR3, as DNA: TGTGCCTGGAGGGTGACCGGGGAGCTGTTTTTT. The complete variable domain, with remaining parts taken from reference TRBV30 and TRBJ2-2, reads SQTIHQWPATLVQPVGSPLSLECTVEGTSNPNLYWYRQAAGRGLQLLFYSVGIGQISSEVPQNLSASRPQDRQFILSSKKLLLSDSGFYLCAWRVTGELFFGEGSRLTVL.

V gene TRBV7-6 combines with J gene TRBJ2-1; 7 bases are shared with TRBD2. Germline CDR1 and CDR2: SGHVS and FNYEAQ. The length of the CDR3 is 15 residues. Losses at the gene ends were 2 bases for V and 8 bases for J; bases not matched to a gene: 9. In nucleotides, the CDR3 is TGTGCCAGCAGCTTAATAGGACTAGTTAGGGATGAGCAGTTCTTC. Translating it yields CASSLIGLVRDEQFF.

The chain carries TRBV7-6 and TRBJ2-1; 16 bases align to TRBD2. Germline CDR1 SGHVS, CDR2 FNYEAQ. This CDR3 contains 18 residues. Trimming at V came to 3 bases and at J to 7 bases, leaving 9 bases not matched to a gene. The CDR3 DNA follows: TGTGCCAGCAGCTTTTCAGGGACTAGCGGGGGGGTTGGGAATGAGCAGTTCTTC. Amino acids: CASSFSGTSGGVGNEQFF.

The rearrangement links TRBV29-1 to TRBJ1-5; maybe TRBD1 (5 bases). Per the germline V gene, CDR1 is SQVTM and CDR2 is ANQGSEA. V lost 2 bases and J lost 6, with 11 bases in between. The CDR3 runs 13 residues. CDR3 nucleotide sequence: TGCAGCGTTGAAAGGGGCGACGGTCAGCCCCAGCATTTT. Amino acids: CSVERGDGQPQHF. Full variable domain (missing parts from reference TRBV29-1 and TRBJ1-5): SAVISQKPSRDICQRGTSLTIQCQVDSQVTMMFWYRQQPGQSLTLIATANQGSEATYESGFVIDKFPISRPNLTFSTLTVSNMSPEDSSIYLCSVERGDGQPQHFGDGTRLSIL.

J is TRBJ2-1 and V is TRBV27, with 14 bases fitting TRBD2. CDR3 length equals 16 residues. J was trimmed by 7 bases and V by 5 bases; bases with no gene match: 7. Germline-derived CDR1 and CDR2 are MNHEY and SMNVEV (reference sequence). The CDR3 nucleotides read TGTGCCAGCAGTCCGGGGACTAGCGGGAGTGTGAATGAGCAGTTCTTC. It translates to CASSPGTSGSVNEQFF.

The CDR3 nucleotides are TGTGCCATCAGTGCGACAGATACGCAGTATTTT. Translation gives CAISATDTQYF. The rearrangement links TRBV10-3 to TRBJ2-3; D remains unclear. CDR1 and CDR2 (germline): ENHRY, SYGVKD. The CDR3 sequence is 11 residues long. Trimming removed 4 bases from V and 3 bases from J, with 2 bases in between.

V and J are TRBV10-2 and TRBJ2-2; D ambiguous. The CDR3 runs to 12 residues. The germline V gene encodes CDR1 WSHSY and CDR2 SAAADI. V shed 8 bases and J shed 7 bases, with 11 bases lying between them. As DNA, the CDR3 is TGCGCCAGCTTGGTCAGCAACGGGGAGCTGTTTTTT. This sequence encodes CASLVSNGELFF.

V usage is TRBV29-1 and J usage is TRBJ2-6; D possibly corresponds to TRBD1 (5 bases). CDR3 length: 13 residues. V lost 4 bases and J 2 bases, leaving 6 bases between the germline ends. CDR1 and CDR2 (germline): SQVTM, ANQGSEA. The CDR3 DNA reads TGCAGCGTTGCAGGGACTGGGGCCAACGTCCTGACTTTC. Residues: CSVAGTGANVLTF.

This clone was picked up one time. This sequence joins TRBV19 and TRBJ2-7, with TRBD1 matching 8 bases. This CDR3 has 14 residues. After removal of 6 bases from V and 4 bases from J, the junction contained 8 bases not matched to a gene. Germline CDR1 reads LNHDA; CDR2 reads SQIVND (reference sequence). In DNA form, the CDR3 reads TGTGCCAGTAGCCCGGGGACAGGACCTTACGAGCAGTACTTC. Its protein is CASSPGTGPYEQYF.

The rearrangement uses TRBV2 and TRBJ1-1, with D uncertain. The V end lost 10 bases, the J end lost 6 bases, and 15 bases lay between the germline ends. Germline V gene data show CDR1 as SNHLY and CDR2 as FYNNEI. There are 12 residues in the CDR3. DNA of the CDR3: TGTGCCACTCCGGACTCGAGCTCTGAAGCTTTCTTT. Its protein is CATPDSSSEAFF.

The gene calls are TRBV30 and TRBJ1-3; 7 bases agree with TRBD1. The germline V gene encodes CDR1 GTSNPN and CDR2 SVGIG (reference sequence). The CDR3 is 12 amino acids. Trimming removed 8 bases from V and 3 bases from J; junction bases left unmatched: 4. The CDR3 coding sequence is TGTGCCCAGACAGGGTATGGAAACACCATATATTTT. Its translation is CAQTGYGNTIYF.

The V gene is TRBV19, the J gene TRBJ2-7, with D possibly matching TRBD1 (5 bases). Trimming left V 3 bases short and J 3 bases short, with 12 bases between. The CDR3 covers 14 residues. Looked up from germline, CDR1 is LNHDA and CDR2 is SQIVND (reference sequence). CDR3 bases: TGTGCCAGTAGTATCGCAGGGCAGCGCTACGAGCAGTACTTC. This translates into CASSIAGQRYEQYF.

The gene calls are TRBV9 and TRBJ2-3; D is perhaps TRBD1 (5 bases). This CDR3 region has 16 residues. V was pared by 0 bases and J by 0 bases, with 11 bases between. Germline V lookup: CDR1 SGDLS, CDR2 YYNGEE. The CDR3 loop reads CASSVESGHSTDTQYF. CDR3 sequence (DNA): TGTGCCAGCAGCGTAGAATCAGGGCATAGCACAGATACGCAGTATTTT.

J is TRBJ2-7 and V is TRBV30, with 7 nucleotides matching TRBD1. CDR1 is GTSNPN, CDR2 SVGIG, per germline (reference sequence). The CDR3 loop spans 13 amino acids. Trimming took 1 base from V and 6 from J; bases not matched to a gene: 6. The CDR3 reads CAWSEEGTAEQYF. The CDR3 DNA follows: TGTGCCTGGAGTGAAGAGGGGACAGCCGAGCAGTACTTC.

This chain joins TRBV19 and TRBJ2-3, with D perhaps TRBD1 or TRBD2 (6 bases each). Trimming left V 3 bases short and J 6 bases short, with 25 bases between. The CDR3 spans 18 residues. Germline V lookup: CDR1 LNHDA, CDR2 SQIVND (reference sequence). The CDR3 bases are TGTGCCAGTAGTATGTACGGTCGCCGGGAGTCAGGGGTGGATACGCAGTATTTT. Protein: CASSMYGRRESGVDTQYF.

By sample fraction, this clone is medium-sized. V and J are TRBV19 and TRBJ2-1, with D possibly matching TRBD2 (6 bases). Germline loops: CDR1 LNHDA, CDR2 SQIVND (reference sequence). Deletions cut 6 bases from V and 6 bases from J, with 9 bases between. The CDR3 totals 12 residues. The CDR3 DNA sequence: TGTGCCAGTAGATTGGGGGGCAATGAGCAGTTCTTC. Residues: CASRLGGNEQFF.

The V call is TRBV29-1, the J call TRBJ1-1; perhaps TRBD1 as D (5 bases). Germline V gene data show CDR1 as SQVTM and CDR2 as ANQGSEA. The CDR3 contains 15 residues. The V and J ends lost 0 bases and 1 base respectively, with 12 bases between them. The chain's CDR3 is CSVEDPRTRNTEAFF. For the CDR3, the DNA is TGCAGCGTTGAAGACCCTAGGACAAGGAACACTGAAGCTTTCTTT.

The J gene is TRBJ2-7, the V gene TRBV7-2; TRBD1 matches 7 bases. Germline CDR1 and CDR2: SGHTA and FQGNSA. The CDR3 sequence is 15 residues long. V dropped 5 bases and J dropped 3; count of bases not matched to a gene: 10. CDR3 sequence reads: CASSEAPGQLYEQYF. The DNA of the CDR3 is TGTGCCAGCAGCGAGGCACCGGGACAGCTCTACGAGCAGTACTTC.

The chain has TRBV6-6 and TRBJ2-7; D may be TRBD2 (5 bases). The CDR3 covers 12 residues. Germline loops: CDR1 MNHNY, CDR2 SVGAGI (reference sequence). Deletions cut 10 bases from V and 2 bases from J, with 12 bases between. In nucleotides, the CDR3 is TGTGCCATTGGAGCGGCAACCTACGAGCAGTACTTC. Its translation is CAIGAATYEQYF.

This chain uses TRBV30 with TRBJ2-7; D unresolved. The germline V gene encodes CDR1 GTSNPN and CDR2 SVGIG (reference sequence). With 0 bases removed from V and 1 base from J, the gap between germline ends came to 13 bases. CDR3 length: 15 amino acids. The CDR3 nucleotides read TGTGCCTGGAGTGTACCCAGGAAGATTTCCTACGAGCAGTACTTC. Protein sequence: CAWSVPRKISYEQYF. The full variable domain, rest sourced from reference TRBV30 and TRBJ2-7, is SQTIHQWPATLVQPVGSPLSLECTVEGTSNPNLYWYRQAAGRGLQLLFYSVGIGQISSEVPQNLSASRPQDRQFILSSKKLLLSDSGFYLCAWSVPRKISYEQYFGPGTRLTVT.

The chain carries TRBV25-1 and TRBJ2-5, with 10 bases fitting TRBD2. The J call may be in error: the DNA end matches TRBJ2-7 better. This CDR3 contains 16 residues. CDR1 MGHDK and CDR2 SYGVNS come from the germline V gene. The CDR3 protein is CASSEPGTSATYEQYF. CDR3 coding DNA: TGTGCCAGCAGTGAACCCGGGACTAGCGCCACCTACGAGCAGTACTTC.

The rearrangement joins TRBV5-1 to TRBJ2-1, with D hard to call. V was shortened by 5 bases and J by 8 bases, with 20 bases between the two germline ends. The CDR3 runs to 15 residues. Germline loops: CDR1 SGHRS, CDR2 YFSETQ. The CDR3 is CASRDAVIGRDEQFF. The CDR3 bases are TGCGCCAGCAGGGATGCGGTGATCGGTAGGGATGAGCAGTTCTTC.

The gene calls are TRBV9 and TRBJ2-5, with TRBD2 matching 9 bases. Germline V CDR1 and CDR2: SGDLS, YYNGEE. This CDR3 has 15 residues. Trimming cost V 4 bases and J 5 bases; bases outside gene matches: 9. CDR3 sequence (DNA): TGTGCCAGCAGCCCCCATAGCGGGAGCGGGGAGACCCAGTACTTC. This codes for CASSPHSGSGETQYF.